Listed below are T cell receptor beta chains from one sample, sequenced in a study of T cell changes during pregnancy in multiple sclerosis. Using immunoSEQ multiplex PCR, the repertoire was profiled, and TCRdb retains in-frame clones only, with some absent. The table shows about 100,000 clones, with 91% occurring only once. The source was peripheral blood, collected in the second trimester of pregnancy. These receptors were obtained from a female donor with multiple sclerosis, enrolled in a pregnancy study. The CDR3 runs from the conserved cysteine through the conserved F or W. Each record gives: CDR3 length, J gene, clone size, D gene, V gene, CDR3 protein, CDR3 DNA. D genes are given only for firm matches. Rows may omit the clone size; those that give it use once, few, many or a size class.

len: 15; j_gene: TRBJ2-1; abundance: NA; d_gene: NA; v_gene: TRBV7-8; CDR3aa: CASSPQDFRPREQFF; CDR3nt: TGTGCCAGCAGCCCCCAGGACTTCCGCCCTCGTGAGCAGTTCTTC
len: 14; j_gene: TRBJ2-7; abundance: NA; d_gene: TRBD2; v_gene: TRBV28; CDR3aa: CASSTSGSVHEQYF; CDR3nt: TGTGCCAGCAGCACTAGCGGGAGTGTACACGAGCAGTACTTC
len: 15; j_gene: TRBJ1-1; abundance: NA; d_gene: NA; v_gene: TRBV9; CDR3aa: CASSVDPGGSTEAFF; CDR3nt: TGTGCCAGCAGCGTAGACCCCGGAGGGAGCACTGAAGCTTTCTTT
len: 13; j_gene: TRBJ1-1; abundance: NA; d_gene: TRBD1; v_gene: TRBV7-2; CDR3aa: CASSQAGGTEAFF; CDR3nt: TGTGCCAGCAGCCAGGCAGGGGGGACTGAAGCTTTCTTT
len: 12; j_gene: TRBJ2-7; abundance: NA; d_gene: TRBD2; v_gene: TRBV28; CDR3aa: CATAGLAHEQYF; CDR3nt: TGTGCCACGGCGGGACTAGCCCACGAGCAGTACTTC
len: 15; j_gene: TRBJ1-5; abundance: NA; d_gene: TRBD1; v_gene: TRBV28; CDR3aa: CASSLVGQGSQPQHF; CDR3nt: TGTGCCAGCAGTTTAGTAGGACAGGGGAGCCAGCCCCAGCATTTT
len: 17; j_gene: TRBJ1-1; abundance: once; d_gene: NA; v_gene: TRBV5-6; CDR3aa: CASSLELTLDKYTEAFF; CDR3nt: TGTGCCAGCAGCTTGGAGCTTACCCTCGACAAGTACACTGAAGCTTTCTTT
len: 15; j_gene: TRBJ2-2; abundance: NA; d_gene: NA; v_gene: TRBV14; CDR3aa: CASSQEQVPTGELFF; CDR3nt: TGTGCCAGCAGCCAAGAACAGGTTCCCACCGGGGAGCTGTTTTTT
len: 15; j_gene: TRBJ2-6; abundance: NA; d_gene: NA; v_gene: TRBV7-9; CDR3aa: CASSLSGVGANVLTF; CDR3nt: TGTGCCAGCAGCTTATCCGGGGTTGGGGCCAACGTCCTGACTTTC
len: 15; j_gene: TRBJ1-1; abundance: NA; d_gene: NA; v_gene: TRBV6-5; CDR3aa: CASSYSTARRGEAFF; CDR3nt: TGTGCCAGCAGTTACTCGACGGCCAGGAGGGGTGAAGCTTTCTTT
len: 17; j_gene: TRBJ1-2; abundance: NA; d_gene: TRBD1; v_gene: TRBV7-8; CDR3aa: CASSLDPGQGSAYGYTF; CDR3nt: TGTGCCAGCAGCTTGGATCCGGGACAGGGGTCTGCCTATGGCTACACCTTC
len: 13; j_gene: TRBJ1-2; abundance: NA; d_gene: NA; v_gene: TRBV7-9; CDR3aa: CASSLLGPRGYTF; CDR3nt: TGTGCCAGCAGCTTGTTGGGGCCGAGAGGCTACACCTTC
len: 11; j_gene: TRBJ2-7; abundance: NA; d_gene: NA; v_gene: TRBV20-1; CDR3aa: CSAVGPYEQYF; CDR3nt: TGCAGTGCTGTGGGGCCCTACGAGCAGTACTTC
len: 17; j_gene: TRBJ1-5; abundance: NA; d_gene: NA; v_gene: TRBV1; CDR3aa: CTSHRDRGRQSNQPQHF; CDR3nt: TGCACCAGCCACCGGGACAGGGGGCGACAGAGCAATCAGCCCCAGCATTTT
len: 14; j_gene: TRBJ2-3; abundance: NA; d_gene: NA; v_gene: TRBV5-1; CDR3aa: CASSLAGGTDTQYF; CDR3nt: TGCGCCAGCAGCTTGGCGGGGGGCACAGATACGCAGTATTTT
len: 14; j_gene: TRBJ2-7; abundance: NA; d_gene: TRBD2; v_gene: TRBV19; CDR3aa: CASRGTSGRGEQYF; CDR3nt: TGTGCCAGTAGGGGGACTAGCGGGAGAGGTGAGCAGTACTTC
len: 15; j_gene: TRBJ2-2; abundance: NA; d_gene: NA; v_gene: TRBV28; CDR3aa: CASSLGGTGTGELFF; CDR3nt: TGTGCCAGCAGTTTAGGGGGGACGGGAACCGGGGAGCTGTTTTTT
len: 15; j_gene: TRBJ1-4; abundance: NA; d_gene: NA; v_gene: TRBV28; CDR3aa: CASSLPGPSGEKLFF; CDR3nt: TGTGCCAGCAGTTTACCCGGGCCCTCGGGGGAAAAACTGTTTTTT
len: 13; j_gene: TRBJ2-3; abundance: NA; d_gene: NA; v_gene: TRBV28; CDR3aa: CASGEVPTDTQYF; CDR3nt: TGTGCCAGCGGTGAGGTGCCCACAGATACGCAGTATTTT
len: 15; j_gene: TRBJ2-1; abundance: NA; d_gene: NA; v_gene: TRBV5-4; CDR3aa: CASSLSGSSYNEQFF; CDR3nt: TGTGCCAGCAGCTTGAGTGGGAGCTCCTACAATGAGCAGTTCTTC
len: 15; j_gene: TRBJ2-7; abundance: NA; d_gene: TRBD1; v_gene: TRBV7-2; CDR3aa: CASSRETGISYEQYF; CDR3nt: TGTGCCAGCAGCCGTGAGACAGGGATATCCTACGAGCAGTACTTC
len: 13; j_gene: TRBJ2-5; abundance: NA; d_gene: NA; v_gene: TRBV7-7; CDR3aa: CASSPKRQETQYF; CDR3nt: TGTGCTAGCAGCCCGAAGAGACAAGAGACCCAGTACTTC
len: 16; j_gene: TRBJ2-1; abundance: NA; d_gene: NA; v_gene: TRBV7-3; CDR3aa: CASSWKGTWSYNEQFF; CDR3nt: TGTGCCAGCAGCTGGAAGGGGACTTGGTCCTACAATGAGCAGTTCTTC
len: 15; j_gene: TRBJ2-6; abundance: NA; d_gene: NA; v_gene: TRBV7-6; CDR3aa: CASSSGRPGANVLTF; CDR3nt: TGTGCCAGCAGCTCAGGCCGCCCTGGGGCCAACGTCCTGACTTTC
len: 16; j_gene: TRBJ2-1; abundance: NA; d_gene: NA; v_gene: TRBV4-1; CDR3aa: CASSQGGSVTVYEQFF; CDR3nt: TGCGCCAGCAGCCAAGGTGGTTCGGTCACGGTTTATGAGCAGTTCTTC
len: 15; j_gene: TRBJ2-3; abundance: NA; d_gene: TRBD2; v_gene: TRBV6-1; CDR3aa: CASSGLAGDTDTQYF; CDR3nt: TGTGCCAGCAGTGGACTAGCGGGAGACACAGATACGCAGTATTTT
len: 19; j_gene: TRBJ1-2; abundance: once; d_gene: TRBD1; v_gene: TRBV19; CDR3aa: CASSIDGVDRIKKDYGYTF; CDR3nt: TGTGCCAGTAGTATAGACGGGGTGGACAGGATCAAGAAGGACTATGGCTACACCTTC
len: 18; j_gene: TRBJ2-3; abundance: NA; d_gene: NA; v_gene: TRBV30; CDR3aa: CAWSVLGLASTSTDTQYF; CDR3nt: TGTGCCTGGAGTGTGCTAGGTCTAGCGAGTACTAGCACAGATACGCAGTATTTT
len: 14; j_gene: TRBJ2-2; abundance: once; d_gene: TRBD2; v_gene: TRBV7-2; CDR3aa: CASSRPGGTGELFF; CDR3nt: TGTGCCAGCAGCCGCCCGGGGGGCACCGGGGAGCTGTTTTTT
len: 12; j_gene: TRBJ2-3; abundance: NA; d_gene: NA; v_gene: TRBV9; CDR3aa: CASSEPTDTQYF; CDR3nt: TGTGCCAGCAGCGAGCCCACAGATACGCAGTATTTT
len: 13; j_gene: TRBJ2-7; abundance: NA; d_gene: TRBD2; v_gene: TRBV7-2; CDR3aa: CASSLVAGYEQYF; CDR3nt: TGTGCCAGCAGCTTAGTAGCGGGCTACGAGCAGTACTTC
len: 16; j_gene: TRBJ1-1; abundance: NA; d_gene: NA; v_gene: TRBV28; CDR3aa: CASSYPLRAANTEAFF; CDR3nt: TGTGCCAGCAGTTACCCACTACGCGCGGCGAACACTGAAGCTTTCTTT
len: 15; j_gene: TRBJ2-7; abundance: NA; d_gene: TRBD2; v_gene: TRBV7-9; CDR3aa: CASSVTSGRVYEQYF; CDR3nt: TGTGCCAGCAGCGTGACTAGCGGGAGAGTGTACGAGCAGTACTTC
len: 17; j_gene: TRBJ2-7; abundance: NA; d_gene: TRBD2; v_gene: TRBV5-1; CDR3aa: CASSSGLAGGPGNEQYF; CDR3nt: TGCGCCAGCAGCTCGGGACTAGCGGGAGGGCCCGGGAACGAGCAGTACTTC
len: 16; j_gene: TRBJ2-3; abundance: NA; d_gene: TRBD2; v_gene: TRBV28; CDR3aa: CASGLAGMGSTDTQYF; CDR3nt: TGTGCCAGCGGACTAGCGGGGATGGGTAGCACAGATACGCAGTATTTT
len: 12; j_gene: TRBJ1-1; abundance: NA; d_gene: NA; v_gene: TRBV28; CDR3aa: CASSTRNTEAFF; CDR3nt: TGTGCCAGCAGCACAAGGAACACTGAAGCTTTCTTT
len: 15; j_gene: TRBJ2-5; abundance: NA; d_gene: TRBD1; v_gene: TRBV29-1; CDR3aa: CSGISGTVYQETQYF; CDR3nt: TGCAGCGGGATTTCCGGGACAGTGTACCAAGAGACCCAGTACTTC
len: 16; j_gene: TRBJ2-7; abundance: few; d_gene: NA; v_gene: TRBV6-1; CDR3aa: CASSEVGGFGVYEQYF; CDR3nt: TGTGCCAGCAGTGAAGTCGGGGGATTCGGGGTTTACGAGCAGTACTTC
len: 16; j_gene: TRBJ1-1; abundance: NA; d_gene: TRBD1; v_gene: TRBV5-1; CDR3aa: CASSFRTGGLMAEAFF; CDR3nt: TGCGCCAGCAGCTTTCGGACAGGGGGCCTTATGGCTGAAGCTTTCTTT
len: 14; j_gene: TRBJ2-3; abundance: NA; d_gene: NA; v_gene: TRBV28; CDR3aa: CASKGGGRRDTQYF; CDR3nt: TGTGCCAGTAAGGGGGGAGGGAGGAGAGATACGCAGTATTTT
len: 14; j_gene: TRBJ2-1; abundance: once; d_gene: TRBD1; v_gene: TRBV25-1; CDR3aa: CASSGQGRRNEQFF; CDR3nt: TGTGCCAGCAGTGGACAGGGTCGACGAAATGAGCAGTTCTTC
len: 14; j_gene: TRBJ1-4; abundance: few; d_gene: TRBD1; v_gene: TRBV6-1; CDR3aa: CASRTGTGHEKLFF; CDR3nt: TGTGCCAGCAGAACCGGGACAGGGCATGAAAAACTGTTTTTT
len: 17; j_gene: TRBJ2-3; abundance: NA; d_gene: TRBD2; v_gene: TRBV28; CDR3aa: CASSPLTSGNGADTQYF; CDR3nt: TGTGCCAGCAGCCCCCTAACTAGCGGGAATGGCGCAGATACGCAGTATTTT
len: 16; j_gene: TRBJ2-1; abundance: NA; d_gene: NA; v_gene: TRBV18; CDR3aa: CASSFNGAGLYNEQFF; CDR3nt: TGTGCCAGCTCGTTTAACGGGGCGGGGTTATACAATGAGCAGTTCTTC
len: 15; j_gene: TRBJ1-5; abundance: NA; d_gene: TRBD1; v_gene: TRBV4-3; CDR3aa: CASSQDIQGGQPQHF; CDR3nt: TGCGCCAGCAGCCAAGATATCCAGGGGGGTCAGCCCCAGCATTTT
len: 13; j_gene: TRBJ1-1; abundance: once; d_gene: NA; v_gene: TRBV18; CDR3aa: CASSNGAGTEAFF; CDR3nt: TGTGCCAGCTCAAATGGGGCTGGGACTGAAGCTTTCTTT
len: 14; j_gene: TRBJ1-3; abundance: NA; d_gene: NA; v_gene: TRBV9; CDR3aa: CASSNSGFGNTIYF; CDR3nt: TGTGCCAGCAGCAACTCAGGGTTTGGAAACACCATATATTTT
len: 15; j_gene: TRBJ2-5; abundance: NA; d_gene: TRBD2; v_gene: TRBV7-8; CDR3aa: CASSLYGGGQETQYF; CDR3nt: TGTGCCAGCAGCTTATATGGGGGAGGGCAAGAGACCCAGTACTTC
len: 17; j_gene: TRBJ2-1; abundance: NA; d_gene: TRBD2; v_gene: TRBV5-1; CDR3aa: CASSLRIGTSGNNEQFF; CDR3nt: TGCGCCAGCAGCTTGAGGATCGGGACTAGCGGGAACAATGAGCAGTTCTTC
len: 20; j_gene: TRBJ2-6; abundance: NA; d_gene: TRBD1; v_gene: TRBV4-2; CDR3aa: CASSQDLRGGQGSGANVLTF; CDR3nt: TGTGCCAGCAGCCAAGACCTGCGCGGGGGACAGGGATCTGGGGCCAACGTCCTGACTTTC